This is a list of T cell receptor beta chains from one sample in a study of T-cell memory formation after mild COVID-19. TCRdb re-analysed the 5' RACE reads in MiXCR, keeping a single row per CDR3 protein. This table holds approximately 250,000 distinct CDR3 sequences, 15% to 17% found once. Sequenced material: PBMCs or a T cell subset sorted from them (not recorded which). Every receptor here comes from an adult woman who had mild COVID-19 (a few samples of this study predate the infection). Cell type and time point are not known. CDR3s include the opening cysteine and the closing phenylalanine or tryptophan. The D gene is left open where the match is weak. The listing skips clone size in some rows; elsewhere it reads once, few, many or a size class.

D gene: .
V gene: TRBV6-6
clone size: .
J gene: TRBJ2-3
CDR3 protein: CASRDGHTDTQYF
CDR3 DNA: TGTGCCAGCAGGGACGGGCACACAGATACGCAGTATTTT

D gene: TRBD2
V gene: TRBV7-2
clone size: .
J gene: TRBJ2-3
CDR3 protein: CASSDSGSRVVDTQYF
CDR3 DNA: TGTGCCAGCAGCGATAGCGGGAGTCGGGTAGTAGATACGCAGTATTTT

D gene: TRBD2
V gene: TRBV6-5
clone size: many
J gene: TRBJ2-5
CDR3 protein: CASRAWGSGTSEETQYF
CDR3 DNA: TGTGCCAGCAGGGCCTGGGGCTCCGGGACTAGCGAAGAGACCCAGTACTTC

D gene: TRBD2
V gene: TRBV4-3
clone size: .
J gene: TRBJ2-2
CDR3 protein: CASSQETSEDTGELFF
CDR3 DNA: TGCGCCAGCAGCCAGGAAACTAGCGAAGACACCGGGGAGCTGTTTTTT

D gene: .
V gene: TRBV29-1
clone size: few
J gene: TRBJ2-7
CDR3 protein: CSGRGFSYEQYF
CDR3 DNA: TGCAGCGGACGTGGGTTTTCCTACGAGCAGTACTTC

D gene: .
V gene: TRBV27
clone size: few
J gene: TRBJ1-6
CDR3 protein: CASSHTGDSPLHF
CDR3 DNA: TGTGCCAGCAGCCATACGGGGGATTCACCCCTCCACTTT

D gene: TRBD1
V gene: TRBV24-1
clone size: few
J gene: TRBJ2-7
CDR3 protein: CATSGRTGDPYEQYF
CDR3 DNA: TGTGCCACCAGTGGGCGGACAGGGGACCCCTACGAGCAGTACTTC

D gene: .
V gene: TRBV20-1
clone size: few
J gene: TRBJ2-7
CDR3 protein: CSASKGVGFEQYF
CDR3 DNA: TGCAGTGCGTCCAAAGGCGTAGGTTTCGAGCAGTACTTC

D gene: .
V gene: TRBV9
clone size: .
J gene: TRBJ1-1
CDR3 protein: CASSRTYRVAEAFF
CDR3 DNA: TGTGCCAGCAGCAGAACGTACAGGGTGGCTGAAGCTTTCTTT

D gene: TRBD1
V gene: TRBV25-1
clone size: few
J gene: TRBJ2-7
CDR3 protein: CASSDRDRVLAEQYF
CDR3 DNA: TGTGCCAGCAGTGATCGGGACAGGGTCTTAGCCGAGCAGTACTTC

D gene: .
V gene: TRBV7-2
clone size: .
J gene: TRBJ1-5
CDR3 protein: CASSSRGGKQPQHF
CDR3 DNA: TGTGCCAGCAGCTCCAGGGGCGGCAAGCAGCCCCAGCATTTT

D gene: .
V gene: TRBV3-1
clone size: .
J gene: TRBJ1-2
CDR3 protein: CASSLLGSGGYTF
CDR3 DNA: TGTGCCAGCAGCCTCTTGGGGTCGGGTGGCTACACCTTC

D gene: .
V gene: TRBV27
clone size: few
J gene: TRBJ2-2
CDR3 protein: CASRAFENTGELFF
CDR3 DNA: TGTGCCAGCAGAGCCTTCGAGAACACCGGGGAGCTGTTTTTT

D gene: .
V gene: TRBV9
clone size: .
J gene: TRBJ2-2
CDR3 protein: CASSANANTGELFF
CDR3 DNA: TGTGCCAGCAGCGCCAATGCGAACACCGGGGAGCTGTTTTTT

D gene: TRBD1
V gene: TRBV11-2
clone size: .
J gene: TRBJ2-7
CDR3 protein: CASSFSGTGLGEQYF
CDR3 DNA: TGTGCCAGCAGCTTCTCGGGGACAGGGCTGGGAGAGCAGTACTTC

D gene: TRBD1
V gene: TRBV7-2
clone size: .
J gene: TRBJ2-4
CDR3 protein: CASSLLDRVHF
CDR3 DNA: TGTGCCAGCAGCTTATTAGACAGGGTGCACTTC

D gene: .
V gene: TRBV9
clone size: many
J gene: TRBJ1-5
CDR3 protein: CASSPEGGNQPQHF
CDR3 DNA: TGTGCCAGCAGCCCTGAAGGGGGTAATCAGCCCCAGCATTTT

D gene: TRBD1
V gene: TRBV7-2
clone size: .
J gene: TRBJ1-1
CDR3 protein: CASSLVGGTGLFTEAFF
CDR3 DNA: TGTGCCAGCAGCTTAGTGGGGGGGACAGGGTTGTTCACTGAAGCTTTCTTT

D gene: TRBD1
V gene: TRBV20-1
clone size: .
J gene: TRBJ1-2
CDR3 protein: CSASPRGYGYTF
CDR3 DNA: TGCAGTGCTAGTCCCAGGGGGTATGGCTACACCTTC

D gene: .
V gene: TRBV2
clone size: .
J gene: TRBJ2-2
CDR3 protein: CASRSSAPGELFF
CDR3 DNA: TGTGCCAGCCGCTCTAGTGCCCCCGGGGAGCTGTTTTTT

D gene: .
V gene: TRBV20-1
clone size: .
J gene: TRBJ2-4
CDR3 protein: CSATRGLLAKNIQYF
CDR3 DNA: TGCAGTGCCACGCGAGGATTACTAGCCAAAAACATTCAGTACTTC

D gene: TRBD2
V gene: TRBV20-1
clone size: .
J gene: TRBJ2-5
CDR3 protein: CSARLAGETQYF
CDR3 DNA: TGCAGTGCTAGACTAGCGGGAGAGACCCAGTACTTC

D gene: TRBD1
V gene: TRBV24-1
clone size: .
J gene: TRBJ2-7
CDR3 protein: CATSDPRTGGYEQYF
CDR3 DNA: TGTGCCACCAGTGATCCCAGGACAGGGGGCTACGAGCAGTACTTC

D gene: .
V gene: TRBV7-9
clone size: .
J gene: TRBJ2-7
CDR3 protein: CASSDRQHSYEQYF
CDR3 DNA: TGTGCCAGCAGCGATCGACAGCATTCCTACGAGCAGTACTTC

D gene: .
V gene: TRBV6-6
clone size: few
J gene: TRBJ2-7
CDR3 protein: CASSDPAGTSYEQYF
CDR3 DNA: TGTGCCAGCAGTGATCCGGCGGGAACCTCCTACGAGCAGTACTTC

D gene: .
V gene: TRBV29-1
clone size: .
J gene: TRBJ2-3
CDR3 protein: CSVEFQRSTDTQYF
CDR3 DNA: TGCAGCGTTGAGTTCCAGCGGAGCACAGATACGCAGTATTTT

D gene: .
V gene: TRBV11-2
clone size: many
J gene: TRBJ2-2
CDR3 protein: CASSLFTGELFF
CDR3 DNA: TGTGCCAGCAGCTTATTCACCGGGGAGCTGTTTTTT

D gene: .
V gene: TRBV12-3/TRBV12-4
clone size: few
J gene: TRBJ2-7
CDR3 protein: CASSLGTGGLAYEQYF
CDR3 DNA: TGTGCCAGCAGTTTAGGTACAGGAGGCCTAGCCTACGAGCAGTACTTC

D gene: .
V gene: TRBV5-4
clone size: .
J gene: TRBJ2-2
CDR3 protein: CASSPSGSLNTGELFF
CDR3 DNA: TGTGCCAGCAGCCCCTCAGGGTCTCTAAACACCGGGGAGCTGTTTTTT

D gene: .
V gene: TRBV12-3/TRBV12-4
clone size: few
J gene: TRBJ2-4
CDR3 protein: CASSLVRAKNIQYF
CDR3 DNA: TGTGCCAGCAGTTTAGTGAGGGCCAAAAACATTCAGTACTTC

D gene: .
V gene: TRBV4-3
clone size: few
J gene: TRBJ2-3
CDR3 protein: CASSQRFRGDTQYF
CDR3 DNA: TGCGCCAGCAGCCAAAGGTTTAGGGGAGATACGCAGTATTTT

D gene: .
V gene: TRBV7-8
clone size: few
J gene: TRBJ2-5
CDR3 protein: CASSPWGVGAKKETQYF
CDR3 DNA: TGTGCCAGCAGCCCGTGGGGGGTGGGGGCAAAGAAAGAGACCCAGTACTTC

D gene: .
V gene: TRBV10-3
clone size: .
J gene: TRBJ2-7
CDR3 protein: CATVETYEQYF
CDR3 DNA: TGTGCCACTGTTGAGACCTACGAGCAGTACTTC

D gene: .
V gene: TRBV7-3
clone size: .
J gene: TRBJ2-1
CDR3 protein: CASSPRAGGMRNEQFF
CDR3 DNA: TGTGCCAGCAGCCCCCGGGCGGGTGGGATGAGGAACGAGCAGTTCTTC

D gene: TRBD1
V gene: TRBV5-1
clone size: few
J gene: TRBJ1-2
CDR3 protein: CASSFGTGATNYGYTF
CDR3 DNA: TGCGCCAGCAGCTTCGGGACAGGGGCGACTAACTATGGCTACACCTTC

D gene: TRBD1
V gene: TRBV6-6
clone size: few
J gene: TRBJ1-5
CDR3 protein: CASSYSAGTVNQPQHF
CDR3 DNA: TGTGCCAGCAGTTACTCCGCCGGGACAGTTAATCAGCCCCAGCATTTT

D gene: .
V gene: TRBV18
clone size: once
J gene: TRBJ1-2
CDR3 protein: CASSQGGVKSYGYTF
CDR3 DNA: TGTGCCAGCTCACAGGGAGGAGTAAAAAGCTATGGCTACACCTTC